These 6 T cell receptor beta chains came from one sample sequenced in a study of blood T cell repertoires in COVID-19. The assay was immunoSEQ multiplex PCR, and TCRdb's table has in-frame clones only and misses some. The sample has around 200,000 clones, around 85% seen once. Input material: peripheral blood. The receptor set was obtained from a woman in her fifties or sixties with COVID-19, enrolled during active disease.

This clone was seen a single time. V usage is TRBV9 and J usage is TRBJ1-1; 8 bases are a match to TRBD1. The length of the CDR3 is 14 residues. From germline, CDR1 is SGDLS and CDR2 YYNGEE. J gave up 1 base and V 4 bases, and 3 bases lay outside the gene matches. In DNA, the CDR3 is TGTGCCAGCAGCCTCAGGGGGCAGAACACTGAAGCTTTCTTT. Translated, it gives CASSLRGQNTEAFF.

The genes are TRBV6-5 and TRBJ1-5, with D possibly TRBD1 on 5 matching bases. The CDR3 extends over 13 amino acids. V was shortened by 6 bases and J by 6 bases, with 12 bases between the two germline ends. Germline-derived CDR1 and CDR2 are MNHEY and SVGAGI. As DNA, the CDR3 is TGTGCCAGCAGGGCAGGGTTGCGTCAGCCCCAGCATTTT. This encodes CASRAGLRQPQHF.

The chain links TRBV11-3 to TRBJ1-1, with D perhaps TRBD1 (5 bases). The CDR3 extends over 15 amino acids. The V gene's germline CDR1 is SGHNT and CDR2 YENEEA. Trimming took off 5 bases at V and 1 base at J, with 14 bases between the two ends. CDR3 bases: TGTGCCAGCAGCGCCACCGGGACTGAGAACACTGAAGCTTTCTTT. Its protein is CASSATGTENTEAFF.

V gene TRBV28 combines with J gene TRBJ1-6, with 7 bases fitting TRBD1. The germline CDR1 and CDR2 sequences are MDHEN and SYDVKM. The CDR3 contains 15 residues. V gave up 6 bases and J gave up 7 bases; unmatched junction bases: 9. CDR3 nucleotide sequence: TGTGCCAGCAGCCGCCCTGTGACAGGGAATTCACCCCTCCACTTT. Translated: CASSRPVTGNSPLHF.

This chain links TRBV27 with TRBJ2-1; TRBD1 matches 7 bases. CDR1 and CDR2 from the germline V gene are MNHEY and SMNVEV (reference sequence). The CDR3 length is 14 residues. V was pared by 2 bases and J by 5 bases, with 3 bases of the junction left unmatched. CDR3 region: CASSLGDSHNEQFF. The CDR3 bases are TGTGCCAGCAGTTTAGGGGACAGCCACAATGAGCAGTTCTTC.

Here the CDR3 reads CASRRGLAGYEQYF. The CDR3 DNA is TGTGCCAGCAGGAGGGGACTAGCAGGATACGAGCAGTACTTC. The chain uses TRBV2 and TRBJ2-7; TRBD2 agrees at 9 bases. J was trimmed by 4 bases and V by 6 bases; bases with no gene match: 7. The CDR3 has 14 amino acids. Looked up from germline, CDR1 is SNHLY and CDR2 is FYNNEI. The complete variable domain, with remaining parts taken from reference TRBV2 and TRBJ2-7, reads EPEVTQTPSHQVTQMGQEVILRCVPISNHLYFYWYRQILGQKVEFLVSFYNNEISEKSEIFDDQFSVERPDGSNFTLKIRSTKLEDSAMYFCASRRGLAGYEQYFGPGTRLTVT.